This T cell receptor (beta chain) was identified during a study of beta chain features in type 1 diabetes. At the level of the study: Cells sorted and examined across all samples totaled approximately 100,000,000.

Reverse transcribing all isolated RNA meant expressed TCRB transcripts were sequenced. The assay was immunoSEQ multiplex PCR, and TCRdb's table has in-frame clones only and misses some. The sample lists hundreds of thousands of clones; less than 20% were seen once. Study-wide points: The similarity of naive, central memory and Treg TCRB repertoires appeared greater among patients than among healthy donors. When Type 1 diabetes patients were examined, their TCRB CDR3s proved moderately but significantly shorter in all four CD4+ subsets.

This clone appeared a few times. The antigen remains unidentified. Other DNA sequences from this sample encode an identical CDR3 as well. Trimming took 8 bases from V and 2 from J, leaving 10 bases between them. The CDR3 is made up of 13 amino acids. Germline CDR1 is MNHEY and CDR2 is SVGAGI. Sequenced input: naive CD4+ T cells from blood. This chain links TRBV6-5 with TRBJ1-5; D remains ambiguous. The sequence was collected from a man younger than 35 in good health. The CDR3 DNA follows: TGTGCCAGCTCTAGGGATGGCAATCAGCCCCAGCATTTT. Protein sequence: CASSRDGNQPQHF.